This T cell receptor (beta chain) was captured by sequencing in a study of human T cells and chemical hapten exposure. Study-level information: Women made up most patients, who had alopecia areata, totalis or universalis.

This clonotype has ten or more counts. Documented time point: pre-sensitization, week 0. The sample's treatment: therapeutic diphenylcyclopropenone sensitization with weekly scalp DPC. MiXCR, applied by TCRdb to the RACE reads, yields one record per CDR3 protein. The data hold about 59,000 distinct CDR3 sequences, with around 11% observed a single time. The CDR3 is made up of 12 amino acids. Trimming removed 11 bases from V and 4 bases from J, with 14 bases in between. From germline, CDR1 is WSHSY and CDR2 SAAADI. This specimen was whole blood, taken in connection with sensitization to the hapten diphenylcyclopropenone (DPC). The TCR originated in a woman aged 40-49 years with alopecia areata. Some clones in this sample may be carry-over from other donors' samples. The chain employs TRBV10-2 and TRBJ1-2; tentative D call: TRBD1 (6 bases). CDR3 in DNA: TGCGCCTGCGGACCGGACAGCTATGGCTACACCTTC. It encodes CACGPDSYGYTF.